These T cell receptor beta chains were read from a single sample in a study of OX40 agonist ivuxolimab in advanced cancers. TCRdb's table, derived via immunoSEQ multiplex PCR, lists solely in-frame clones and lacks some. The sample consists of around 47,000 clones, less than 90% of them appearing once. Sequenced here: CD4+ or CD8+ T cells sorted from blood, sampled in a trial of the OX40 agonist ivuxolimab. The receptor set was obtained from an adult with an advanced solid tumor such as melanoma, head and neck, liver or kidney cancer. Both conserved end residues are part of each CDR3. The order of the fields is D gene, V gene, J gene, clone size, CDR3 DNA, CDR3 protein. D genes are given only for firm matches. Clone size is shown for a subset of rows, as once, few, many or a class of expanded clone.

.	TRBV7-8	TRBJ2-7	.	TGTGCCAGCAGCCATGATGTAACCTACGAGCAGTACTTC	CASSHDVTYEQYF
.	TRBV12-5	TRBJ2-3	.	TGTGCTAGTGGGGCTTTGGGGGCAGATACGCAGTATTTT	CASGALGADTQYF
TRBD2	TRBV13	TRBJ2-7	.	TGTGCCAGCAGCTTAGGTGGTAGCGGGGGGGCGGCCGAGCAGTACTTC	CASSLGGSGGAAEQYF
TRBD1	TRBV19	TRBJ1-2	.	TGTGCCAGTAGTAGACGACAGGGGGTCTATGGCTACACCTTC	CASSRRQGVYGYTF
.	TRBV4-3	TRBJ2-6	.	TGCGCCAGCAGCCAAGATCCAACCGAAATCTCTGGGGCCAACGTCCTGACTTTC	CASSQDPTEISGANVLTF
.	TRBV10-2	TRBJ1-2	.	TGCGCCAGCAACGATGTCCTCCAGGGGCCAGCTAACTATGGCTACACCTTC	CASNDVLQGPANYGYTF
.	TRBV7-9	TRBJ2-1	once	TGTGCCAGCAGCCGATCGTACAATGAGCAGTTCTTC	CASSRSYNEQFF
.	TRBV27	TRBJ2-7	few	TGTGCCAGCAGTTCCCAAAGAGGGCGAGACCTCTACGAGCAGTACTTC	CASSSQRGRDLYEQYF
.	TRBV7-9	TRBJ1-1	once	TGTGCCAGCAGCTTCCCCGGCGGGGAGGAGGATGAAGCTTTCTTT	CASSFPGGEEDEAFF
.	TRBV11-2	TRBJ1-2	.	TGTGCCAGCAGCTTGGCCGGGACCGAGAAAGTGTATGGCTACACCTTC	CASSLAGTEKVYGYTF
.	TRBV4-3	TRBJ1-2	.	TGCGCCAGCAGCCAAGAAAGGGACATCGGCTATGGCTACACCTTC	CASSQERDIGYGYTF
.	TRBV6-5	TRBJ1-5	.	TGTGCCAGCAGTTACCGGTCGGGACCCCAGCATTTT	CASSYRSGPQHF
.	TRBV6-6	TRBJ2-3	once	TGTGCCAGCAGTTACGAAGACAGTAGCTCAGATACGCAGTATTTT	CASSYEDSSSDTQYF
.	TRBV27	TRBJ2-7	.	TGTGCCAGCAGTGTCCGGCTCGGGGGCTCCTACGAGCAGTACTTC	CASSVRLGGSYEQYF
TRBD1	TRBV7-6	TRBJ1-6	.	TGTGCCAGCAGCGGACAGGGAGGAAATTCACCCCTCCACTTT	CASSGQGGNSPLHF
.	TRBV7-9	TRBJ2-1	.	TGTGCCAGCAGCTTAAAAGGGACCATCTACAATGAGCAGTTCTTC	CASSLKGTIYNEQFF
TRBD1	TRBV27	TRBJ1-5	once	TGTGCCAGCAGTCCGGACAGGAATCAGCCCCAGCATTTT	CASSPDRNQPQHF
TRBD1	TRBV4-1	TRBJ2-7	.	TGCGCCAGCAGCCTAGGACAGGAAAAGTTTGACGAGCAGTACTTC	CASSLGQEKFDEQYF
.	TRBV30	TRBJ2-1	once	TGTGCCTGGAGTCCCGGCTCCTACAATGAGCAGTTCTTC	CAWSPGSYNEQFF
TRBD1	TRBV7-9	TRBJ1-3	.	TGTGCCAGCCGCCCCGGACAGGGCTCTGGAAACACCATATATTTT	CASRPGQGSGNTIYF
.	TRBV12-2	TRBJ1-5	.	TGTGCAAGTCGCTTAGATTTTGACAGGGGTGTTGGCCAGCCCCAGCATTTT	CASRLDFDRGVGQPQHF
TRBD1	TRBV6-6	TRBJ1-2	.	TGTGCCAGCAGTTACTTGACAGGGACGGGGGATGGCTACACCTTC	CASSYLTGTGDGYTF
TRBD1	TRBV27	TRBJ2-7	.	TGTGCCAGCAGCCTGGGACAGTCCGCGGGGCAGTACTTC	CASSLGQSAGQYF
TRBD2	TRBV4-2	TRBJ2-7	.	TGTGCCAGCAGCCTGACTAGCGGGTCCTCCTACGAGCAGTACTTC	CASSLTSGSSYEQYF
.	TRBV5-6	TRBJ1-1	.	TGTGCCAGCAGCTCATCGGGGCTTATGAACACTGAAGCTTTCTTT	CASSSSGLMNTEAFF
.	TRBV27	TRBJ1-1	.	TGTGCCAGCAGTTTGGAGGGGATGAACACTGAAGCTTTCTTT	CASSLEGMNTEAFF
TRBD1	TRBV7-3	TRBJ2-1	.	TGTGCCAGCAGCTCCTTGACAGGGGTCAAGCAATATGAGCAGTTCTTC	CASSSLTGVKQYEQFF
.	TRBV4-1	TRBJ1-1	.	TGCGCCAGCAGCCCCGGACCAGGGAACACTGAAGCTTTCTTT	CASSPGPGNTEAFF
TRBD1	TRBV18	TRBJ2-7	.	TGTGCCAGCTCACCTTCCCAGGGGGCATACTACGAGCAGTACTTC	CASSPSQGAYYEQYF
TRBD1	TRBV5-5	TRBJ1-1	.	TGTGCCAGCAGCTACCGGACAGGTGAAGCTTTCTTT	CASSYRTGEAFF
.	TRBV5-1	TRBJ1-1	.	TGCGCCAGCAGCTACGACGGGAACACTGAAGCTTTCTTT	CASSYDGNTEAFF
.	TRBV7-9	TRBJ1-1	.	TGTGCCAGCAGCTTCCAGGCGACAGTTGAAGCTTTCTTT	CASSFQATVEAFF
.	TRBV5-6	TRBJ1-1	few	TGTGCCAGCAGCTTGAGGAACACTGAAGCTTTCTTT	CASSLRNTEAFF
TRBD1	TRBV4-1	TRBJ2-5	.	TGCGCCAGCAGCCAAGAAATGTACAGGGGAGAGACCCAGTACTTC	CASSQEMYRGETQYF
.	TRBV6-1	TRBJ1-1	.	TGTGCCACCCAGGCCGGGGTTGAAGCTTTCTTT	CATQAGVEAFF
.	TRBV30	TRBJ2-7	.	TGTGCCTGGAGTGTAGTAGACGGCCCCTACGAGCAGTACTTC	CAWSVVDGPYEQYF